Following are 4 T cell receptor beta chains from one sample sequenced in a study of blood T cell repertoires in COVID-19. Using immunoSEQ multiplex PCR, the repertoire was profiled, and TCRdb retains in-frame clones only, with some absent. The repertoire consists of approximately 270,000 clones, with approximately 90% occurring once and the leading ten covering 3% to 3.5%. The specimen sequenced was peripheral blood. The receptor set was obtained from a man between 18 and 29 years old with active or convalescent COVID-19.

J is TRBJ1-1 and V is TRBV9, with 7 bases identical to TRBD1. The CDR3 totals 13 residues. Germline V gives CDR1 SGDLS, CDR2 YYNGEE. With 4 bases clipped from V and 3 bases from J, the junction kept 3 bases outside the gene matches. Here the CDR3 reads CASSFQGDTEAFF. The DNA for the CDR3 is TGTGCCAGCAGCTTCCAGGGGGACACTGAAGCTTTCTTT.

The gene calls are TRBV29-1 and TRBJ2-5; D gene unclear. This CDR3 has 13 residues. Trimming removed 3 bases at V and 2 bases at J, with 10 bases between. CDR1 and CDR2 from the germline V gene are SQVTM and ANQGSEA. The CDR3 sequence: CSVEELLQETQYF. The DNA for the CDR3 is TGCAGCGTTGAGGAGCTACTTCAAGAGACCCAGTACTTC. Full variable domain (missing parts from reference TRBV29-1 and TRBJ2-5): SAVISQKPSRDICQRGTSLTIQCQVDSQVTMMFWYRQQPGQSLTLIATANQGSEATYESGFVIDKFPISRPNLTFSTLTVSNMSPEDSSIYLCSVEELLQETQYFGPGTRLLVL.

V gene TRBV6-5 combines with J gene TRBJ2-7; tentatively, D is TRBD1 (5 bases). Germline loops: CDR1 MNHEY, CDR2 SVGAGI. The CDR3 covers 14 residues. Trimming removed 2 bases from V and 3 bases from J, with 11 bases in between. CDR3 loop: CASSYRGRNYEQYF. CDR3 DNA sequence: TGTGCCAGCAGTTACAGGGGCAGGAACTACGAGCAGTACTTC.

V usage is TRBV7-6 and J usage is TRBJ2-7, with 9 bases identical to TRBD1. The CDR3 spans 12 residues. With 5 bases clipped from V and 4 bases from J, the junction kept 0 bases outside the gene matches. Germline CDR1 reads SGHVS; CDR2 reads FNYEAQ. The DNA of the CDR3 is TGTGCCAGCAGCGGACAGGGGTACGAGCAGTACTTC. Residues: CASSGQGYEQYF.